This TCR beta chain comes out of a study of blood T cell repertoires in COVID-19. Whole-study context: Whether acute or convalescent, the COVID-19 samples came from the United States, Italy and Spain.

Generated by immunoSEQ multiplex PCR, the TCRdb table keeps only in-frame clones and is missing some. Of tens of thousands of clones listed, 80% to 90% were seen once; the top ten hold 15% to 19%. Germline loops: CDR1 SNHLY, CDR2 FYNNEI. V was pared by 7 bases and J by 12 bases, with 22 bases between. The CDR3 runs to 14 residues. The chain is built from TRBV2 and TRBJ1-5; D gene unclear. The receptor was derived from a human donor in a cohort sampled during active COVID-19. The donor label of this sample is uncertain. Sequenced input: peripheral blood. The chain's CDR3 is CASTGTASNLHQHF. DNA for the CDR3: TGTGCCAGCACAGGTACTGCCTCAAATCTACACCAGCATTTT.